The 10 T cell receptor beta chains listed next were all sequenced from one sample in a study of blood T cell repertoires in COVID-19. This table comes from immunoSEQ multiplex PCR, and its TCRdb copy is limited to in-frame clones, with some not included. Of over 200,000 clones listed, more than 65% are singletons. Specimen: peripheral blood. Every receptor here comes from a middle-aged man with active or convalescent COVID-19.

The V call is TRBV5-4, the J call TRBJ2-2, with 8 bases fitting TRBD1. The CDR3 has 17 amino acids. The trim removed 0 bases at V and 2 bases at J, leaving 6 bases unmatched. Germline CDR1 is SGHNT and CDR2 is YYREEE (reference sequence). The CDR3 DNA sequence: TGTGCCAGCAGCTTGGGCGGAGGACAGGGAAACACCGGGGAGCTGTTTTTT. Encoded protein: CASSLGGGQGNTGELFF.

The chain uses TRBV3-1 (or the pseudogene TRBV3-2) and TRBJ1-2, with TRBD1 matching 7 bases. The CDR3 totals 14 residues. The ends lost 5 bases at V and 8 bases at J; junction bases unmatched: 11. The germline V gene has CDR1 LGHDT and CDR2 YNNKEL (reference sequence). For the CDR3, the DNA is TGTGCCAGCAGCTATTCGACAGGGACGGGGGGCTACACCTTC. This translates into CASSYSTGTGGYTF.

V is TRBV14 and J is TRBJ2-1; TRBD2 agrees at 13 bases. The junction had 4 bases not matched to a gene; V was cut back by 4 bases and J by 7 bases. The germline gives CDR1 SGHDN, CDR2 FVKESK. The CDR3 spans 15 residues. DNA for the CDR3: TGTGCCAGCAGCCCTGGACTAGCGGGGGCAAATGAGCAGTTCTTC. Its protein product is CASSPGLAGANEQFF.

This chain uses TRBV18 with TRBJ1-4; D may be TRBD1 (6 bases). V was pared by 5 bases and J by 0 bases, with 10 bases between. This CDR3 region has 15 residues. Germline V gives CDR1 KGHSH, CDR2 LQKENI. The DNA for the CDR3 is TGTGCCAGCTCAAAAAACAGGGCAACTAATGAAAAACTGTTTTTT. This sequence encodes CASSKNRATNEKLFF.

V is TRBV2 and J is TRBJ2-1; TRBD1 is a possible D gene (6 bases). Trimming shortened V by 4 bases and J by 11 bases, and 9 bases separated the two germline ends. This CDR3 is 11 amino acids long. CDR1 is SNHLY, CDR2 FYNNEI, per germline. DNA for the CDR3: TGTGCCAGCAGTGGGACAGTTAAGCAGTTCTTC. Translated: CASSGTVKQFF.

The V call is TRBV9, the J call TRBJ1-5; 9 bases line up with TRBD1. There are 16 residues in the CDR3. The ends lost 4 bases at V and 4 bases at J; junction bases unmatched: 9. CDR1 is SGDLS and CDR2 is YYNGEE in the germline V gene. As DNA, the CDR3 is TGTGCCAGCAGCCCTGGATGGGGACAGGGTAATCAGCCCCAGCATTTT. Protein: CASSPGWGQGNQPQHF. Filled out from reference TRBV9 and TRBJ1-5, the complete variable domain reads DSGVTQTPKHLITATGQRVTLRCSPRSGDLSVYWYQQSLDQGLQFLIQYYNGEERAKGNILERFSAQQFPDLHSELNLSSLELGDSALYFCASSPGWGQGNQPQHFGDGTRLSIL.

This chain connects TRBV6-5 to TRBJ2-4, with a possible D match to TRBD1 (6 bases). This CDR3 has 14 amino acids. CDR1 is MNHEY, CDR2 SVGAGI, per germline. Trimming left V 6 bases short and J 6 bases short, with 15 bases between. The CDR3 coding sequence is TGTGCCAGCAGCCCCGGGACAATCCCAAACATTCAGTACTTC. Translating gives CASSPGTIPNIQYF.

V usage is TRBV3-1 (or the pseudogene TRBV3-2) and J usage is TRBJ2-3; TRBD2 matches 12 bases. The V gene's germline CDR1 is LGHDT and CDR2 YNNKEL (reference sequence). This CDR3 is built from 15 residues. The V and J ends lost 3 bases and 8 bases, in that order; junction bases with no gene match: 6. The CDR3 DNA is TGTGCCAGCAGCCAGACTAGCGGGGGCGTGGGTACGCAGTATTTT. Protein product: CASSQTSGGVGTQYF.

V gene TRBV2 combines with J gene TRBJ2-7; D ambiguous. The germline V gene has CDR1 SNHLY and CDR2 FYNNEI. The CDR3 runs to 12 residues. V was pared by 4 bases and J by 1 base, with 5 bases between. Written as DNA, the CDR3 is TGTGCCAGCAGTGGCGGATCCTACGAGCAGTACTTC. It translates to CASSGGSYEQYF.

The chain links TRBV5-1 to TRBJ1-1; 8 nucleotides agree with TRBD1. The CDR3 length is 14 residues. The trim removed 4 bases at V and 5 bases at J, leaving 7 bases unmatched. Germline values: CDR1 SGHRS, CDR2 YFSETQ. CDR3 loop: CASSLTGEVTEAFF. DNA for the CDR3: TGCGCCAGCAGCCTGACAGGGGAGGTGACTGAAGCTTTCTTT. Full variable domain (missing parts from reference TRBV5-1 and TRBJ1-1): KAGVTQTPRYLIKTRGQQVTLSCSPISGHRSVSWYQQTPGQGLQFLFEYFSETQRNKGNFPGRFSGRQFSNSRSEMNVSTLELGDSALYLCASSLTGEVTEAFFGQGTRLTVV.